This T cell receptor beta chain emerged from a study of T cell changes during pregnancy in multiple sclerosis. The repertoire was sequenced with immunoSEQ multiplex PCR; TCRdb's copy has only in-frame clones and lacks some. The sample lists fewer than 140,000 clones; around 93% were seen once. The length of the CDR3 is 15 residues. V gave up 3 bases and J gave up 5 bases; unmatched junction bases: 9. Germline values: CDR1 SGDLS, CDR2 YYNGEE. This receptor was obtained from a female donor with multiple sclerosis, enrolled in a pregnancy study. The sequenced sample was peripheral blood, obtained after pregnancy. The chain joins TRBV9 to TRBJ2-5, with 8 nucleotides matching TRBD2. In nucleotides, the CDR3 is TGTGCCAGCAGCGAAAGCAGCGGGAGAGGGGAGACCCAGTACTTC. The encoded protein is CASSESSGRGETQYF.